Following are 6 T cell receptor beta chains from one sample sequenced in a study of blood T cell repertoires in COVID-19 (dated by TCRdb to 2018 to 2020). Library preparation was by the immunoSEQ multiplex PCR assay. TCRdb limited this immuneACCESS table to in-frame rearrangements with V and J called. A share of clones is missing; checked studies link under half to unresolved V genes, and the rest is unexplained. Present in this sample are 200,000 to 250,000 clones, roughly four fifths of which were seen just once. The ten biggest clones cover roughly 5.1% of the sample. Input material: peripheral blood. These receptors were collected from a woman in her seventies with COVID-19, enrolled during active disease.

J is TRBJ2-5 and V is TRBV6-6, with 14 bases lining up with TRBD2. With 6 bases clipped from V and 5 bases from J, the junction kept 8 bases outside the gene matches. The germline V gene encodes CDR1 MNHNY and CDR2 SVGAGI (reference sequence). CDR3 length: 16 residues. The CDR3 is CASRRLAGGPGETQYF. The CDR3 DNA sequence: TGTGCCAGCAGACGACTAGCGGGAGGGCCAGGGGAGACCCAGTACTTC.

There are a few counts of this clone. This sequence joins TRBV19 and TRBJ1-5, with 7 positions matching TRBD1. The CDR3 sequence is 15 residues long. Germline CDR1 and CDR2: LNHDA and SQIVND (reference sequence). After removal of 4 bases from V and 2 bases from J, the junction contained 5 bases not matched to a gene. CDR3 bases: TGTGCCAGTAGTAGGGAAACAGGGGGCAATCAGCCCCAGCATTTT. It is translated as CASSRETGGNQPQHF.

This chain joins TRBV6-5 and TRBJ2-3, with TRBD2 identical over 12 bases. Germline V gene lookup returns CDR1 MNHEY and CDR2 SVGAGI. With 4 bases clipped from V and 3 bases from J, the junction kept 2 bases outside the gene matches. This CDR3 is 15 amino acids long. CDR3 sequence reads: CASSSTSGSTDTQYF. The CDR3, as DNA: TGTGCCAGCAGTTCGACTAGCGGGAGTACAGATACGCAGTATTTT.

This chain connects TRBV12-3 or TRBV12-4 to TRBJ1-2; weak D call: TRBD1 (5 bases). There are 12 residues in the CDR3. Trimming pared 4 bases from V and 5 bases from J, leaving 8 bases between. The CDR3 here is CASSSTVYGYTF. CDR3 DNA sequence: TGTGCCAGCAGTTCGACAGTATATGGCTACACCTTC.

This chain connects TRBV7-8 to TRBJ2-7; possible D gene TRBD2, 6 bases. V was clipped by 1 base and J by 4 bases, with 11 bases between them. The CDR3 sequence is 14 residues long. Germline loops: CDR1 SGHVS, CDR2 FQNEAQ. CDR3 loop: CASSLGRTKYEQYF. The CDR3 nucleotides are TGTGCCAGCAGCTTAGGGCGGACTAAATACGAGCAGTACTTC.

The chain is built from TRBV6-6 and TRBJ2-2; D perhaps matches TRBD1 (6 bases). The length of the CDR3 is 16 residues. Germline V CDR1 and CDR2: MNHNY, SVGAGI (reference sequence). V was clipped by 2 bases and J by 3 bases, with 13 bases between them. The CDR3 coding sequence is TGTGCCAGCAGTTACCGGCAGGGGCTGGACACCGGGGAGCTGTTTTTT. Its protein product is CASSYRQGLDTGELFF.